These 24 T cell receptor beta chains share one sample of origin, sequenced in a study of T cells in Graves' hyperthyroidism and ophthalmopathy. Amplification yielded TCR beta CDR3 regions, with RNA transcripts as the source. Researchers ran a first-round RT-PCR on the TCR CDR3 using the HTBI primer set. MiXCR, run by TCRdb on the multiplex PCR reads, gives a single entry per CDR3 protein. The sample lists about 560,000 distinct CDR3 sequences, about a sixth occurring once. The material sequenced was blood. All receptors come from a woman younger than 30 with Graves' hyperthyroidism.

This clonotype has at least ten counts. This chain connects TRBV2 to TRBJ2-3; 7 bases map to TRBD2. The CDR3 consists of 13 residues. After removal of 3 bases from V and 6 bases from J, the junction contained 3 bases not matched to a gene. Germline CDR1 is SNHLY and CDR2 is FYNNEI. CDR3: CASSDLSGDTQYF. The DNA of the CDR3 is TGTGCCAGCAGTGATCTTAGCGGGGATACGCAGTATTTT.

This clonotype appeared many times. The chain links TRBV20-1 to TRBJ2-1; tentative D call: TRBD1 (5 bases). Germline-derived CDR1 and CDR2 are DFQATT and SNEGSKA (reference sequence). V lost 3 bases, J lost 4 bases, and 7 bases lay in between. The CDR3 contains 12 residues. The CDR3 nucleotides are TGCAGTGCTAGCCAGGGATACAATGAGCAGTTCTTC. It codes for CSASQGYNEQFF.

The table lists this clonotype with many counts. The chain has TRBV20-1 and TRBJ2-7; weak D call: TRBD1 (5 bases). The CDR3 consists of 14 residues. Germline lookup yields CDR1 DFQATT and CDR2 SNEGSKA (reference sequence). V gave up 0 bases and J gave up 4 bases, with 13 bases separating them. DNA of the CDR3: TGCAGTGCTAGAGAGGGGCCTAGTCAATACGAGCAGTACTTC. The encoded protein is CSAREGPSQYEQYF.

This clonotype appeared a few times. The CDR3 spells CASSSGTSTYKNIQYF. The CDR3 nucleotides read TGTGCCAGCAGTTCCGGGACTAGCACATACAAAAACATTCAGTACTTC. V is TRBV12-3 or TRBV12-4 and J is TRBJ2-4; TRBD2 aligns across 9 bases. This CDR3 comprises 16 residues. J gave up 3 bases and V 4 bases, and 7 bases lay outside the gene matches.

This clonotype was counted many times. The chain carries TRBV12-3 or TRBV12-4 and TRBJ1-3, with 8 bases aligning to TRBD1. This CDR3 is 17 amino acids long. V shed 6 bases, J shed 1 base, and the junction held 11 bases outside the gene matches. The CDR3 DNA reads as TGTGCCAGCAGACCTGGACAGGGCAGAGAATCTGGAAACACCATATATTTT. Translated: CASRPGQGRESGNTIYF.

Ten or more counts support this clonotype. The chain couples TRBV7-8 to TRBJ1-1; TRBD1 might be the D (6 bases). Germline CDR1 reads SGHVS; CDR2 reads FQNEAQ. This CDR3 comprises 13 residues. Trimming removed 5 bases at V and 6 bases at J, with 13 bases between. The CDR3 loop reads CASSPGQFPEAFF. CDR3 nucleotides: TGTGCCAGCAGCCCCGGACAGTTTCCTGAAGCTTTCTTT.

There are many counts of this clonotype. J is TRBJ2-5 and V is TRBV10-1; TRBD2 aligns across 10 bases. V was pared by 4 bases and J by 5 bases, with 7 bases of the junction left unmatched. CDR1 and CDR2 (germline): WNHNN, SYGVQD (reference sequence). The CDR3 is 15 residues long. CDR3 residues: CASSGASGGQETQYF. As DNA, the CDR3 is TGCGCCAGCAGTGGGGCTAGCGGGGGCCAGGAGACCCAGTACTTC.

The chain employs TRBV2 and TRBJ1-2; tentative D call: TRBD1 (6 bases). Germline CDR1 and CDR2: SNHLY and FYNNEI. The CDR3 has 13 residues. V lost 8 bases and J lost 2, with 12 bases in between. The CDR3 DNA follows: TGTGCCAGCGGTAGGACAGAAAACTATGGCTACACCTTC. It encodes CASGRTENYGYTF. Looking up the rest from reference TRBV2 and TRBJ1-2 gives the full variable domain: EPEVTQTPSHQVTQMGQEVILRCVPISNHLYFYWYRQILGQKVEFLVSFYNNEISEKSEIFDDQFSVERPDGSNFTLKIRSTKLEDSAMYFCASGRTENYGYTFGSGTRLTVV.

This clonotype came up many times. V usage is TRBV3-1 and J usage is TRBJ1-1; 8 nucleotides match TRBD1. The V segment lost 4 bases and the J segment 12 bases; nucleotides outside the gene matches: 7. From germline, CDR1 is LGHDT and CDR2 YNNKEL (reference sequence). The CDR3 has 12 amino acids. CDR3 DNA: TGTGCCAGCAGCCGTGACAGGGGTGAGACTTTCTTT. This sequence encodes CASSRDRGETFF. The full variable domain, its missing parts supplied by reference TRBV3-1 and TRBJ1-1, is DTAVSQTPKYLVTQMGNDKSIKCEQNLGHDTMYWYKQDSKKFLKIMFSYNNKELIINETVPNRFSPKSPDKAHLNLHINSLELGDSAVYFCASSRDRGETFFGQGTRLTVV.

There are many counts of this clonotype. This rearrangement joins TRBV2 to TRBJ1-4; a weak D match, TRBD1 (5 bases). The V gene lost 8 bases and the J gene lost 1 base, with 8 bases spanning the gap. This CDR3 contains 13 residues. Germline CDR1 SNHLY, CDR2 FYNNEI. The CDR3 DNA follows: TGTGCCAGCCGGGGGGTAACTAATGAAAAACTGTTTTTT. It specifies CASRGVTNEKLFF.

The chain couples TRBV10-3 to TRBJ2-7; no clear D gene. This CDR3 has 15 residues. V was cut by 6 bases and J by 0 bases, with 15 bases left in between. Germline assignment: CDR1 ENHRY and CDR2 SYGVKD. The CDR3 sequence: CAIRGQDTSSYEQYF. In DNA form, the CDR3 reads TGTGCCATCAGGGGCCAAGACACGAGCTCCTACGAGCAGTACTTC.

The sample holds many counts of this clonotype. The chain joins TRBV11-3 to TRBJ2-1; 12 nucleotides align to TRBD2. The trim removed 1 base at V and 3 bases at J, leaving 4 bases unmatched. The CDR3 consists of 17 residues. The germline V gene encodes CDR1 SGHNT and CDR2 YENEEA. The CDR3 loop reads CASSLVLGLAGYNEQFF. CDR3 coding DNA: TGTGCCAGCAGCTTAGTACTGGGACTAGCGGGCTACAATGAGCAGTTCTTC.

A remark on this clonotype: This may come from a read error, since a much larger clone is one base off. The gene calls are TRBV5-1 and TRBJ2-4; no clear D gene. V was cut by 9 bases and J by 6 bases, with 22 bases left in between. The CDR3 runs 15 residues. The germline V gene has CDR1 SGHRS and CDR2 YFSETQ. The CDR3 sequence is CATPWGRHRANIQYF. The CDR3, as DNA: TGCGCCACCCCATGGGGTCGCCACCGGGCAAACATTCAGTACTTC.

This clonotype was picked up many times. J is TRBJ2-7 and V is TRBV28; D tentatively fits TRBD1 or TRBD2 (5 bases each). The V gene lost 10 bases and the J gene lost 0 bases, with 13 bases spanning the gap. The germline V gene has CDR1 MDHEN and CDR2 SYDVKM. The CDR3 is 13 amino acids. CDR3 nucleotides: TGTGCCACCTCGGGACGGACCTCCTACGAGCAGTACTTC. Its protein product is CATSGRTSYEQYF.

Ten or more counts support this clonotype. This chain joins TRBV12-3 or TRBV12-4 and TRBJ1-5; D is undetermined. Trimming took 3 bases from V and 6 from J, leaving 9 bases between them. The CDR3 is made up of 13 amino acids. The CDR3 nucleotides read TGTGCCAGCAGTTTTTTGTTAAGTCAGCCCCAGCATTTT. The encoded protein is CASSFLLSQPQHF.

The V call is TRBV6-5, the J call TRBJ2-7; TRBD1 agrees at 12 bases. The V and J ends lost 1 base and 6 bases, in that order; junction bases with no gene match: 7. The CDR3 contains 16 residues. CDR1 MNHEY and CDR2 SVGAGI come from the germline V gene. CDR3 region: CASSYFTGTGGAEQYF. In DNA, the CDR3 is TGTGCCAGCAGTTACTTCACGGGGACAGGGGGCGCCGAGCAGTACTTC.

This clonotype was counted ten times or more. The chain combines TRBV7-8 with TRBJ1-2, with D possibly matching TRBD1 (6 bases). V gave up 0 bases and J gave up 0 bases, with 11 bases separating them. The germline V gene encodes CDR1 SGHVS and CDR2 FQNEAQ. The CDR3 loop spans 16 amino acids. The CDR3 DNA reads TGTGCCAGCAGCTTAGCTGACCGGACAGCTAACTATGGCTACACCTTC. This sequence encodes CASSLADRTANYGYTF. Complete variable domain (other parts from reference TRBV7-8 and TRBJ1-2): GAGVSQSPRYKVAKRGQDVALRCDPISGHVSLFWYQQALGQGPEFLTYFQNEAQLDKSGLPSDRFFAERPEGSVSTLKIQRTQQEDSAVYLCASSLADRTANYGYTFGSGTRLTVV.

This clonotype was counted at least ten times. The V gene is TRBV6-6, the J gene TRBJ1-2, with TRBD1 matching over 7 bases. Germline lookup yields CDR1 MNHNY and CDR2 SVGAGI (reference sequence). V lost 2 bases, J lost 3 bases, and 6 bases stayed unmatched. This CDR3 has 15 amino acids. The CDR3 DNA follows: TGTGCCAGCAGTTACCTGGGACAGCTGTACTATGGCTACACCTTC. Amino acid sequence: CASSYLGQLYYGYTF.

This sequence joins TRBV6-1 and TRBJ1-5; 9 nucleotides agree with TRBD1. The J segment lost 6 bases and the V segment lost 1 base, leaving 7 bases of the junction unmatched. Germline values: CDR1 MNHNS, CDR2 SASEGT. The CDR3 extends over 16 amino acids. The CDR3 DNA sequence: TGTGCCAGCAGTGAAGAACAGGGGGCGTTGGCTCAGCCCCAGCATTTT. Residues: CASSEEQGALAQPQHF.

This clonotype was recorded at least ten times. This chain links TRBV7-2 with TRBJ2-3, with D unclear. Trimming took 1 base from V and 4 from J, leaving 12 bases between them. Germline V gene sequence: CDR1 SGHTA, CDR2 FQGNSA. The CDR3 is 15 amino acids. As DNA, the CDR3 is TGTGCCAGCAGCTTAGTTGGCGACGCGGCAGATACGCAGTATTTT. Translating it yields CASSLVGDAADTQYF. The full variable domain, its missing parts supplied by reference TRBV7-2 and TRBJ2-3, is GAGVSQSPSNKVTEKGKDVELRCDPISGHTALYWYRQSLGQGLEFLIYFQGNSAPDKSGLPSDRFSAERTGGSVSTLTIQRTQQEDSAVYLCASSLVGDAADTQYFGPGTRLTVL.

This clonotype was recorded at least ten times. The chain couples TRBV2 to TRBJ1-1; D is ambiguous. The length of the CDR3 is 11 residues. Deletions cut 8 bases from V and 3 bases from J, with 7 bases between. The germline V gene has CDR1 SNHLY and CDR2 FYNNEI. CDR3 amino acids: CASGQDTEAFF. The CDR3 DNA reads as TGTGCCAGCGGGCAAGACACTGAAGCTTTCTTT.

This clonotype appeared many times. The V gene is TRBV29-1, the J gene TRBJ1-1; unclear D gene. The CDR3 extends over 12 amino acids. Trimming took 4 bases from V and 4 from J, leaving 10 bases between them. Germline V gene data show CDR1 as SQVTM and CDR2 as ANQGSEA. The CDR3 DNA reads as TGCAGCGTTGGGCCCTACGGCACTGAAGCTTTCTTT. This sequence encodes CSVGPYGTEAFF.

This chain links TRBV6-2 or TRBV6-3 with TRBJ1-1; D call uncertain. V lost 8 bases and J lost 6, with 13 bases in between. The germline V gene encodes CDR1 MNHEY and CDR2 SVGEGT. The CDR3 has 12 residues. CDR3 amino acids: CASADPNAEAFF. The CDR3 DNA reads TGTGCCAGCGCGGACCCCAACGCTGAAGCTTTCTTT.

CDR3 region: CSVGGTPYNEQFF. In DNA form, the CDR3 reads TGCAGCGTTGGTGGGACACCATACAATGAGCAGTTCTTC. The rearrangement links TRBV29-1 to TRBJ2-1; tentative D call: TRBD1 (6 bases). With 4 bases removed from V and 4 bases from J, the gap between germline ends came to 11 bases. This CDR3 comprises 13 residues. Germline CDR1 reads SQVTM; CDR2 reads ANQGSEA.